This passage covers 9 T cell receptor beta chains from one sample sequenced in a study of identical twins (dated by TCRdb to about 2016). The library came from 5' RACE. The sequencing machine was an Illumina HiSeq 2000. TCRdb took the public reads, trimmed them with fastp at Q25, ran MiXCR for clone calling and kept in-frame beta chains. Each record represents a unique CDR3 protein, reported with the most common genes and DNA among its rows. For this sample there are approximately 1.8 million distinct CDR3 sequences; roughly a third appear just once. The ten largest clones capture approximately 0.25% of the sample. Sequenced sample: cord blood. The receptors stem from a newborn girl in good health.

The CDR3 protein is CASSLVSHSNQPQHF. The CDR3 bases are TGTGCCAGCAGCTTAGTCAGCCATAGCAATCAGCCCCAGCATTTT. The rearrangement joins TRBV7-9 to TRBJ1-5; D gene uncertain. The CDR3 is made up of 15 amino acids. Germline CDR1 is SEHNR and CDR2 is FQNEAQ (reference sequence). V lost 1 base and J 0 bases, leaving 7 bases between the germline ends.

The chain is built from TRBV12-3 or TRBV12-4 and TRBJ1-6; weak D call: TRBD1 (5 bases). CDR3 length: 17 residues. Trimming took 7 bases from V and 1 from J, leaving 17 bases between them. The CDR3 reads CASISGTRGSYNSPLHF. In DNA form, the CDR3 reads TGTGCCAGCATCTCCGGGACTAGAGGTTCCTATAATTCACCCCTCCACTTT.

This clonotype came up a few times. CDR3 sequence: CASSSNKGGAGETQYF. The DNA for the CDR3 is TGTGCCAGCAGTTCTAATAAAGGGGGGGCCGGAGAGACCCAGTACTTC. The chain joins TRBV6-6 to TRBJ2-7; D perhaps matches TRBD2 (7 bases). The J call is uncertain, as TRBJ2-5 better fits the DNA end. Germline V CDR1 and CDR2: MNHNY, SVGAGI (reference sequence). This CDR3 has 16 amino acids.

This clonotype was detected ten times or more. V gene TRBV29-1 combines with J gene TRBJ2-1, with TRBD2 matching over 13 bases. Germline V gene data show CDR1 as SQVTM and CDR2 as ANQGSEA. CDR3 size: 17 residues. Trimming cost V 4 bases and J 0 bases; bases outside gene matches: 6. The CDR3, as DNA: TGCAGCGTTGTTATCCGGACTAGCGGGAGCTCCTACAATGAGCAGTTCTTC. Translated: CSVVIRTSGSSYNEQFF.

In this sample, this clonotype turned up a few times. The chain carries TRBV20-1 and TRBJ2-5; tentatively, D is TRBD1 (5 bases). The ends were cut back, 5 bases at V and 5 bases at J, with 15 bases in the middle. Germline V gene lookup returns CDR1 DFQATT and CDR2 SNEGSKA (reference sequence). The CDR3 is 13 amino acids. In DNA, the CDR3 is TGCAGTGCTGGAAAGACAGCCCGGGAGACCCAGTACTTC. This gives the protein CSAGKTARETQYF.

The V call is TRBV6-1, the J call TRBJ1-1; the D is unclear. The CDR3 has 15 amino acids. The germline gives CDR1 MNHNS, CDR2 SASEGT. V was trimmed by 3 bases and J by 3 bases, leaving 14 bases between them. CDR3 sequence reads: CASSDRRRAYTEAFF. CDR3 sequence (DNA): TGTGCCAGCAGTGATCGCCGTCGGGCCTACACTGAAGCTTTCTTT.

Written as DNA, the CDR3 is TGCGCCAGCAGTCGTAACCGGGACGGAACCTACAATGAGCAGTTCTTC. It codes for CASSRNRDGTYNEQFF. V gene TRBV4-1 combines with J gene TRBJ2-1, with D possibly called TRBD1 or TRBD2 (5 bases each). Looked up from germline, CDR1 is MGHRA and CDR2 is YSYEKL. Trimming took 6 bases from V and 2 from J, leaving 17 bases between them. This CDR3 has 16 amino acids.

This clonotype was observed a handful of times. This rearrangement joins TRBV7-9 to TRBJ1-4, with a weak D call TRBD1 (5 bases). Germline V gene sequence: CDR1 SEHNR, CDR2 FQNEAQ (reference sequence). This CDR3 has 11 residues. The V and J ends lost 8 bases and 8 bases respectively, with 9 bases between them. For the CDR3, the DNA is TGTGCCAGCGCGAACAGGGAAAAACTGTTTTTT. It codes for CASANREKLFF.

The chain couples TRBV19 to TRBJ2-5; 8 positions match TRBD2. The V and J ends lost 8 bases and 1 base, in that order; junction bases with no gene match: 12. The CDR3 extends over 16 amino acids. Germline V lookup: CDR1 LNHDA, CDR2 SQIVND (reference sequence). CDR3 loop: CASLNSTSASQETQYF. The CDR3 bases are TGTGCCAGTTTAAATTCGACTAGCGCCTCCCAAGAGACCCAGTACTTC.